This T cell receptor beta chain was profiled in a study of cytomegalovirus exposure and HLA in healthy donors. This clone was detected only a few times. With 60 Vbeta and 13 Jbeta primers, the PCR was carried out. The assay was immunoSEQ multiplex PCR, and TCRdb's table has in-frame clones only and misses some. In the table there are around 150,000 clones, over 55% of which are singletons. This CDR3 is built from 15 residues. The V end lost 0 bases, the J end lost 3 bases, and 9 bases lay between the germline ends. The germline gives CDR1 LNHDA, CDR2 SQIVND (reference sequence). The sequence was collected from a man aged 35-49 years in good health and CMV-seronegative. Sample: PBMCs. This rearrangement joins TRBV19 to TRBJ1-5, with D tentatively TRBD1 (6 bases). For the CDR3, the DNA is TGTGCCAGTAGTATAGAAGGGACACACAATCAGCCCCAGCATTTT. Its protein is CASSIEGTHNQPQHF.